This is a list of T cell receptor beta chains from one sample in a study of shared clonotypes between healthy human individuals. Assay: immunoSEQ multiplex PCR; the TCRdb copy retains only in-frame clones and omits some. The table includes around 510,000 clones, around 95% detected once. What was sequenced was naive CD4+ T cells sorted from blood. Receptors originate from a woman aged 30 to 39 in good health. Both conserved end residues are part of each CDR3. A D gene is named only where the DNA matches it firmly. A row's size may be missing; if present it is once, few, many or a size class.

- | TRBJ2-1 | TRBV5-6 | TRBD2 | CASGVAGGHEQFF | TGTGCAAGCGGGGTCGCGGGAGGCCATGAGCAGTTCTTC
- | TRBJ1-5 | TRBV27 | - | CASSPTGTQPQHF | TGTGCCAGCAGTCCAACAGGGACCCAGCCCCAGCATTTT
- | TRBJ2-1 | TRBV29-1 | - | CSVVQLGGHSYNEQFF | TGCAGCGTTGTTCAGTTGGGGGGACATTCCTACAATGAGCAGTTCTTC
- | TRBJ2-7 | TRBV11-3 | - | CASRAIGQYF | TGTGCCAGCAGGGCGATTGGGCAGTACTTC
few | TRBJ1-5 | TRBV27 | - | CASSLSIGVGSDQPQHF | TGTGCCAGCAGTTTATCGATCGGGGTTGGGAGCGATCAGCCCCAGCATTTT
- | TRBJ1-1 | TRBV7-8 | - | CASSFTYTEAFF | TGTGCCAGCAGCTTCACGTACACTGAAGCTTTCTTT
- | TRBJ1-5 | TRBV19 | - | CASSRNHRRGDQPQHF | TGTGCCAGTAGTAGAAATCACCGACGGGGAGATCAGCCCCAGCATTTT
- | TRBJ2-1 | TRBV30 | TRBD2 | CAWSDPLRTSGSGAYNEQFF | TGTGCCTGGAGTGACCCATTAAGGACTAGCGGGAGCGGGGCCTACAATGAGCAGTTCTTC
- | TRBJ2-5 | TRBV5-1 | TRBD1 | CASSLENYRGETQYF | TGCGCCAGCAGCTTGGAGAACTACAGGGGTGAAACCCAGTACTTC
- | TRBJ1-1 | TRBV4-1 | - | CASSRVNTEAFF | TGCGCCAGCTCCAGGGTGAACACTGAAGCTTTCTTT
- | TRBJ2-7 | TRBV28 | - | CASSLSGRPYEQYF | TGTGCCAGCAGTTTATCAGGGAGACCCTACGAGCAGTACTTC
- | TRBJ1-2 | TRBV5-1 | - | CASSQTDNYGYTF | TGCGCCAGCAGCCAGACAGACAACTATGGCTACACCTTC
- | TRBJ2-7 | TRBV5-1 | - | CASSVGPSSDEQYF | TGCGCCAGCAGCGTGGGACCATCCTCGGACGAGCAGTACTTC
- | TRBJ2-5 | TRBV18 | TRBD2 | CASSPRGGIGQETQYF | TGTGCCAGCTCACCCCGGGGGGGTATCGGCCAAGAGACCCAGTACTTC